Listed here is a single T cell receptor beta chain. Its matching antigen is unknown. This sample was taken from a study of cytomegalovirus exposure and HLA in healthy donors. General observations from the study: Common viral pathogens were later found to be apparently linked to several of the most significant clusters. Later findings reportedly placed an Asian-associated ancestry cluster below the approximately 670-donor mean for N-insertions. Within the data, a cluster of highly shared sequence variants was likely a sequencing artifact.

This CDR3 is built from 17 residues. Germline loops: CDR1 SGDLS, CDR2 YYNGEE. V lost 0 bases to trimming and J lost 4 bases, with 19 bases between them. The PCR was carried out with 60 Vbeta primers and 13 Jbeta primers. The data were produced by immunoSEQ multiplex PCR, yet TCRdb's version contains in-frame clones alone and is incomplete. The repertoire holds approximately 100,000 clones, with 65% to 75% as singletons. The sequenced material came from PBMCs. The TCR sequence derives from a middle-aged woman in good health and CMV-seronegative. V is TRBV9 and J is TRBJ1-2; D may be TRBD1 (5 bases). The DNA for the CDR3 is TGTGCCAGCAGCGTAGGGGCAGGGCCGCCTAACCTCTATGGCTACACCTTC. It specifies CASSVGAGPPNLYGYTF.